Shown below are 21 T cell receptor beta chains from a single sample sequenced in a study of cytomegalovirus exposure and HLA in healthy donors. Use of 60 Vbeta and 13 Jbeta primers characterized the PCR. Sequenced by immunoSEQ multiplex PCR; TCRdb stores in-frame clones only, minus some. Among 150,000 to 200,000 clones listed, less than 90% were seen once. The sequenced material came from PBMCs. The origin of the receptors is a boy younger than 18 in good health and CMV-seronegative.

The chain uses TRBV5-1 and TRBJ2-7; no firm D call. Germline V gene lookup returns CDR1 SGHRS and CDR2 YFSETQ. Trimming removed 0 bases from V and 2 bases from J, with 12 bases in between. This CDR3 has 15 residues. DNA of the CDR3: TGCGCCAGCAGCTTGGATCCCAGGTCTACCTACGAGCAGTACTTC. Translated: CASSLDPRSTYEQYF.

CDR3 sequence reads: CASSLARGANTEAFF. CDR3 nucleotides: TGTGCCAGCAGCTTAGCCAGGGGAGCGAACACTGAAGCTTTCTTT. The chain is built from TRBV5-6 and TRBJ1-1; D may be TRBD1 (6 bases). The ends were cut back, 2 bases at V and 1 base at J, with 12 bases in the middle. Germline assignment: CDR1 SGHDT and CDR2 YYEEEE. CDR3 size: 15 residues.

This chain links TRBV30 with TRBJ1-1; perhaps TRBD1 as D (6 bases). The CDR3 has 14 residues. V lost 2 bases to trimming and J lost 1 base, with 11 bases between them. Germline CDR1 is GTSNPN and CDR2 is SVGIG (reference sequence). CDR3: CAWSPSTGNTEAFF. DNA of the CDR3: TGTGCCTGGAGTCCATCGACAGGGAACACTGAAGCTTTCTTT.

A few counts support this clone. The chain links TRBV19 to TRBJ2-2; no reliable D call. The V and J ends lost 7 bases and 2 bases respectively, with 11 bases between them. The CDR3 consists of 14 residues. Germline V CDR1 and CDR2: LNHDA, SQIVND (reference sequence). Here the CDR3 reads CASTLRYNTGELFF. The DNA for the CDR3 is TGTGCCAGTACCCTGAGGTACAACACCGGGGAGCTGTTTTTT. Full variable domain (remainder filled in from reference TRBV19 and TRBJ2-2): DGGITQSPKYLFRKEGQNVTLSCEQNLNHDAMYWYRQDPGQGLRLIYYSQIVNDFQKGDIAEGYSVSREKKESFPLTVTSAQKNPTAFYLCASTLRYNTGELFFGEGSRLTVL.

This chain connects TRBV7-9 to TRBJ2-5, with D perhaps matching TRBD2 (7 bases). CDR3 length: 14 amino acids. The ends were cut back, 5 bases at V and 5 bases at J, with 15 bases in the middle. Germline V gene data show CDR1 as SEHNR and CDR2 as FQNEAQ (reference sequence). The CDR3 coding sequence is TGTGCCAGCAGCCGTTCGGGGAGGGGGGAGACCCAGTACTTC. It translates to CASSRSGRGETQYF.

This clone occurred once. V usage is TRBV4-1 and J usage is TRBJ1-5; no firm D call. CDR1 is MGHRA and CDR2 is YSYEKL in the germline V gene. Trimming took off 0 bases at V and 6 bases at J, with 12 bases between the two ends. The CDR3 loop spans 15 amino acids. This chain's CDR3 is CASSQDMVSGQPQHF. In DNA form, the CDR3 reads TGCGCCAGCAGCCAAGACATGGTATCGGGTCAGCCCCAGCATTTT.

CDR3 sequence: CASSGGGSSPLHF. In nucleotides, the CDR3 is TGTGCCAGCAGCGGGGGGGGTAGTTCACCCCTCCACTTT. This chain uses TRBV5-6 with TRBJ1-6; perhaps TRBD1 as D (5 bases). This CDR3 region has 13 residues. V lost 4 bases and J lost 9, with 11 bases in between. In germline, CDR1 is SGHDT, CDR2 YYEEEE. The full variable domain, completed using reference TRBV5-6 and TRBJ1-6, is DAGVTQSPTHLIKTRGQQVTLRCSPKSGHDTVSWYQQALGQGPQFIFQYYEEEERQRGNFPDRFSGHQFPNYSSELNVNALLLGDSALYLCASSGGGSSPLHFGNGTRLTVT.

The V and J genes are TRBV5-4 and TRBJ2-7; 11 bases align to TRBD1. CDR1 is SGHNT, CDR2 YYREEE, per germline (reference sequence). The CDR3 covers 16 residues. The J segment lost 4 bases and the V segment lost 2 bases, leaving 8 bases of the junction unmatched. The chain's CDR3 is CASSLPQGQGAYEQYF. The CDR3 DNA reads TGTGCCAGCAGCTTACCACAAGGACAGGGGGCATACGAGCAGTACTTC. The full variable domain, its missing parts supplied by reference TRBV5-4 and TRBJ2-7, is ETGVTQSPTHLIKTRGQQVTLRCSSQSGHNTVSWYQQALGQGPQFIFQYYREEENGRGNFPPRFSGLQFPNYSSELNVNALELDDSALYLCASSLPQGQGAYEQYFGPGTRLTVT.

The chain combines TRBV19 with TRBJ1-2; TRBD1 is a possible D gene (5 bases). The CDR3 is made up of 13 amino acids. V lost 6 bases and J lost 4, with 12 bases in between. CDR1 is LNHDA, CDR2 SQIVND, per germline (reference sequence). The CDR3 reads CASSASRVYGYTF. As DNA, the CDR3 is TGTGCCAGTAGCGCGTCCAGGGTCTATGGCTACACCTTC.

This chain links TRBV5-6 with TRBJ2-7, with 10 bases matching TRBD1. Germline loops: CDR1 SGHDT, CDR2 YYEEEE. Losses at the gene ends were 5 bases for V and 3 bases for J; bases not matched to a gene: 8. The CDR3 has 15 residues. The CDR3: CASRPGQGYGYEQYF. For the CDR3, the DNA is TGTGCCAGCAGACCGGGACAGGGGTATGGCTACGAGCAGTACTTC.

The chain has TRBV7-9 and TRBJ2-5; possible D gene TRBD1, 5 bases. Trimming left V 1 base short and J 3 bases short, with 9 bases between. The V gene's germline CDR1 is SEHNR and CDR2 FQNEAQ (reference sequence). The CDR3 runs 14 residues. DNA for the CDR3: TGTGCCAGCAGCTTAGGACAGCCAGAAGAGACCCAGTACTTC. It translates to CASSLGQPEETQYF.

The chain is built from TRBV6-5 and TRBJ2-5; D ambiguous. The DNA end lines up better with TRBJ2-7; the J call may be wrong. The CDR3 totals 13 residues. CDR1 is MNHEY, CDR2 SVGAGI, per germline. The CDR3 reads CASSYGQHYEQYF. The DNA of the CDR3 is TGTGCCAGCAGTTATGGTCAGCACTACGAGCAGTACTTC.

The chain recombines TRBV29-1 with TRBJ2-2; no firm D call. V was pared by 5 bases and J by 2 bases, with 3 bases between. Germline-derived CDR1 and CDR2 are SQVTM and ANQGSEA. The CDR3 is made up of 11 amino acids. The CDR3 loop is CSVYNTGELFF. DNA of the CDR3: TGCAGCGTTTATAACACCGGGGAGCTGTTTTTT.

The rearrangement uses TRBV27 and TRBJ1-5; TRBD1 is a possible D gene (6 bases). The CDR3 is 15 residues long. V was shortened by 0 bases and J by 4 bases, with 10 bases between the two germline ends. Germline lookup yields CDR1 MNHEY and CDR2 SMNVEV (reference sequence). The chain's CDR3 is CASSLSGGRNQPQHF. The CDR3 DNA reads as TGTGCCAGCAGTTTATCCGGGGGGCGGAATCAGCCCCAGCATTTT.

This rearrangement joins TRBV6-5 to TRBJ1-1, with D possibly matching TRBD1 (5 bases). This CDR3 is 13 amino acids long. From germline, CDR1 is MNHEY and CDR2 SVGAGI. The V end was cut by 5 bases, the J end by 7 bases, with 14 bases between. The CDR3: CASSPWGGGEAFF. The CDR3 DNA is TGTGCCAGCAGTCCTTGGGGGGGAGGTGAAGCTTTCTTT.

This clone was seen a single time. The rearrangement uses TRBV28 and TRBJ1-3, with a tentative D call TRBD1 (6 bases). The V gene lost 6 bases and the J gene lost 4 bases, with 16 bases spanning the gap. The CDR3 is 15 amino acids. Germline-derived CDR1 and CDR2 are MDHEN and SYDVKM. The DNA for the CDR3 is TGTGCCAGCAGAAACCCGGGACAAAGAGGAAACACCATATATTTT. This codes for CASRNPGQRGNTIYF.

This clone was detected a few times. CDR3 sequence reads: CASRQGLAGLNEQFF. Here the CDR3 DNA reads TGTGCCAGCAGACAGGGACTAGCGGGTCTCAATGAGCAGTTCTTC. The J gene is TRBJ2-1, the V gene TRBV2; the match to TRBD2 covers 12 bases. From germline, CDR1 is SNHLY and CDR2 FYNNEI. The trim removed 6 bases at V and 6 bases at J, leaving 6 bases unmatched. The CDR3 is 15 residues long.

The chain uses TRBV5-6 and TRBJ2-1; a possible D gene is TRBD2 (6 bases). V gave up 0 bases and J gave up 7 bases, with 23 bases separating them. The CDR3 consists of 18 residues. Per germline, CDR1 SGHDT and CDR2 YYEEEE. CDR3 region: CASSLARLGLAEGNEQFF. CDR3 nucleotides: TGTGCCAGCAGCTTGGCCAGATTAGGACTGGCGGAGGGAAATGAGCAGTTCTTC.

A word on this clone: A junction boundary mismatches the germline segment, possibly from a read error. The rearrangement joins TRBV7-9 to TRBJ1-2; 10 bases line up with TRBD1. The length of the CDR3 is 12 residues. Per the germline V gene, CDR1 is SEHNR and CDR2 is FQNEAQ (reference sequence). CDR3 DNA sequence: TGTTCCAGCGGACAGGGGGTCTATGGCTACACCTTC. This encodes CSSGQGVYGYTF.

This clone appeared a single time. This chain joins TRBV15 and TRBJ2-6; a weak D match, TRBD2 (6 bases). Trimming shortened V by 1 base and J by 2 bases, and 6 bases separated the two germline ends. The CDR3 length is 15 residues. Germline V CDR1 and CDR2: LNHNV, YYDKDF (reference sequence). Written as DNA, the CDR3 is TGTGCCACCAGCAGAGGGGGGGCTGGGGCCAACGTCCTGACTTTC. Its protein is CATSRGGAGANVLTF.

The rearrangement joins TRBV9 to TRBJ1-2; 7 bases line up with TRBD1. The CDR3 consists of 17 residues. Trimming at V came to 0 bases and at J to 0 bases, leaving 8 bases not matched to a gene. CDR1 and CDR2 (germline): SGDLS, YYNGEE. The CDR3 here is CASSVEPTGPANYGYTF. CDR3 in DNA: TGTGCCAGCAGCGTAGAGCCGACAGGGCCAGCTAACTATGGCTACACCTTC.